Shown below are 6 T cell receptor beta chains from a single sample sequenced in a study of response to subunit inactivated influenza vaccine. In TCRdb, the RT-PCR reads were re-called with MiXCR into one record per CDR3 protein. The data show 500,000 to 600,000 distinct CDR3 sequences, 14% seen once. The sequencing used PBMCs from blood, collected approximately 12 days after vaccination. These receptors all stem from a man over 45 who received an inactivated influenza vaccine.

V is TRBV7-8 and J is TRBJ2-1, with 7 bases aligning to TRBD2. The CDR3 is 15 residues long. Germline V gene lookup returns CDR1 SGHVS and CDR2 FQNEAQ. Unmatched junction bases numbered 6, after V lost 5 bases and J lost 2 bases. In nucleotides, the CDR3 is TGTGCCAGCAGCCCTAATCGGGGGGCCTACAATGAGCAGTTCTTC. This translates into CASSPNRGAYNEQFF.

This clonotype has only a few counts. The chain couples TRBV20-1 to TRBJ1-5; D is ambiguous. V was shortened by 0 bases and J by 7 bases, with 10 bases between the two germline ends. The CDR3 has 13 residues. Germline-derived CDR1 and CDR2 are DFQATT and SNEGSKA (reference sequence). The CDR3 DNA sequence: TGCAGTGCTAGAGATGTTATAGTACAGCCCCAGCATTTT. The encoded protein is CSARDVIVQPQHF.

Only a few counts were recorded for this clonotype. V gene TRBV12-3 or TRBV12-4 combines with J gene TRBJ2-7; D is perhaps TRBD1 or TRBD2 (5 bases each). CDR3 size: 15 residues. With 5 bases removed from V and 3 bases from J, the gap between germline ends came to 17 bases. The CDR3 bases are TGTGCCAGCAGTCCCTCTCTGGGGGAAAACTACGAGCAGTACTTC. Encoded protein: CASSPSLGENYEQYF.

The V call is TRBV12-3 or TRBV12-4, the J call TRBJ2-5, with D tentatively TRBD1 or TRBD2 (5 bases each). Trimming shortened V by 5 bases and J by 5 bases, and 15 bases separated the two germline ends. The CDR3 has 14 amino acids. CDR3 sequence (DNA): TGTGCCAGCAGTGGGTTCGGGGCGCGGGAGACCCAGTACTTC. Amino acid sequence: CASSGFGARETQYF.

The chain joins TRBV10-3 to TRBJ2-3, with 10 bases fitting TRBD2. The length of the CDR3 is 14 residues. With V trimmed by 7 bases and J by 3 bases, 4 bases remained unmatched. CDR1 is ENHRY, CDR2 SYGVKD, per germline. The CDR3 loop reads CAIKSGGGTDTQYF. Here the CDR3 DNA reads TGTGCCATCAAAAGCGGGGGGGGGACAGATACGCAGTATTTT.

CDR3 loop: CASSSTAPIYEQYF. The CDR3 nucleotides are TGTGCCAGCAGCTCGACGGCGCCTATCTACGAGCAGTACTTC. This chain uses TRBV14 with TRBJ2-7; D not certain. Trimming left V 5 bases short and J 3 bases short, with 14 bases between. Germline V gene lookup returns CDR1 SGHDN and CDR2 FVKESK. The CDR3 covers 14 residues.